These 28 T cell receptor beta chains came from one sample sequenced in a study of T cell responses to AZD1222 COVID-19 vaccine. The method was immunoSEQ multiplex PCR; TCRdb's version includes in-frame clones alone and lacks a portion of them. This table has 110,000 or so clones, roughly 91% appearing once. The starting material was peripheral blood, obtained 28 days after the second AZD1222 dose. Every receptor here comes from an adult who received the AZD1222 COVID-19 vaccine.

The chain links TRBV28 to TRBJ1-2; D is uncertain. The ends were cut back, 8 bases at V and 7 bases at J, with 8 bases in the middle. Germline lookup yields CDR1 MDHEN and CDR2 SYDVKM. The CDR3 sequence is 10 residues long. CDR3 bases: TGTGCCAGCGGTCCAGGTGGCTACACCTTC. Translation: CASGPGGYTF.

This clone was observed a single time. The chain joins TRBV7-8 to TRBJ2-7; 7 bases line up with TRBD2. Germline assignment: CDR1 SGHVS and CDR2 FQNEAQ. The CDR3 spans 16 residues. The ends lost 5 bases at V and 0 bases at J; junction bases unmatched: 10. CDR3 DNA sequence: TGTGCCAGCAGCCGGAACCTAGCGGCGAGCTCCTACGAGCAGTACTTC. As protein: CASSRNLAASSYEQYF.

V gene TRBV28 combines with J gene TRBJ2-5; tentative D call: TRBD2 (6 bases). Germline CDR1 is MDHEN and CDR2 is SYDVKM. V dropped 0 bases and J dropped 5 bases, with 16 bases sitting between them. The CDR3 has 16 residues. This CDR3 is CASSLWDGREGETQYF. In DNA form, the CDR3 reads TGTGCCAGCAGTTTATGGGACGGGAGAGAGGGGGAGACCCAGTACTTC.

This CDR3 reads CASRKAGISNQPQHF. As DNA, the CDR3 is TGTGCCAGCAGAAAGGCCGGGATTAGCAATCAGCCCCAGCATTTT. The V and J genes are TRBV28 and TRBJ1-5; D is unresolved. Germline values: CDR1 MDHEN, CDR2 SYDVKM. The CDR3 has 15 amino acids. Trimming pared 6 bases from V and 0 bases from J, leaving 12 bases between.

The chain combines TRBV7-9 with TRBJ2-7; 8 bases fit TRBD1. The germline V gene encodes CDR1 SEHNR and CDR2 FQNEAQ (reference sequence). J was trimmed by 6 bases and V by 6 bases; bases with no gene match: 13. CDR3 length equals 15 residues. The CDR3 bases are TGTGCCAGCAGAGGCCGACAGGGGTCACTGGTCGAGCAGTACTTC. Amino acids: CASRGRQGSLVEQYF.

CDR3 coding DNA: TGTGCCAGCAGTCCCCGACAGGGCTACAATGAGCAGTTCTTC. Protein sequence: CASSPRQGYNEQFF. V and J are TRBV6-2 or TRBV6-3 and TRBJ2-1; 7 bases map to TRBD1. Losses at the gene ends were 5 bases for V and 3 bases for J; bases not matched to a gene: 4. The CDR3 sequence is 14 residues long. CDR1 is MNHEY, CDR2 SVGEGT, per germline.

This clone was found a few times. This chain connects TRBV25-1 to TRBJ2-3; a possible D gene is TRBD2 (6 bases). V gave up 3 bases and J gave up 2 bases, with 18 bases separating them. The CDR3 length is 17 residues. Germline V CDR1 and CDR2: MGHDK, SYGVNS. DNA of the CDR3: TGTGCCAGCAGTGACGCCGGGACTCCCGTTCCCACAGATACGCAGTATTTT. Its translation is CASSDAGTPVPTDTQYF.

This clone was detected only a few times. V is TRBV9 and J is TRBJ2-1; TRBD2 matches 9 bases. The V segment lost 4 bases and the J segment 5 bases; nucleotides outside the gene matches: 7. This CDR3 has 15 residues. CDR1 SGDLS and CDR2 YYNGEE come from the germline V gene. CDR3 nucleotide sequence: TGTGCCAGCAGCACGCGGGAGGGGACCCACAATGAGCAGTTCTTC. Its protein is CASSTREGTHNEQFF.

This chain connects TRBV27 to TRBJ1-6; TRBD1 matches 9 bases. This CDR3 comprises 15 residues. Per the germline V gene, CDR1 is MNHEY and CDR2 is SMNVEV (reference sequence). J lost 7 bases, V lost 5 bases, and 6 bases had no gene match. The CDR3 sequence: CASSRGTGQNSPLHF. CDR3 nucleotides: TGTGCCAGCAGTCGCGGGACAGGGCAAAATTCACCCCTCCACTTT.

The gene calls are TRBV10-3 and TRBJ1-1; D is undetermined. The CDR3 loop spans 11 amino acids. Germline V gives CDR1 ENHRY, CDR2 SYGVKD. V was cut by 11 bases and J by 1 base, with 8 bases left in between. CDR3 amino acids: CAGRTNTEAFF. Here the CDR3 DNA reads TGTGCCGGGCGTACGAACACTGAAGCTTTCTTT.

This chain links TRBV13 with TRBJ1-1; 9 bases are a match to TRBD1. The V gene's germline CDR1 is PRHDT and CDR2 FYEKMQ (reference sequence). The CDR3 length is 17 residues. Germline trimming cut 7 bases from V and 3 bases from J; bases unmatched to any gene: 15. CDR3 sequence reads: CASNAKGQGDSDTEAFF. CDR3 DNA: TGTGCCAGCAATGCCAAGGGACAGGGAGACTCTGACACTGAAGCTTTCTTT.

For the CDR3, the DNA is TGTGCCAGCAGTTTATCCTTCTCGACGTTAGGGCCCGACTATGGCTACACCTTC. Translation gives CASSLSFSTLGPDYGYTF. The chain carries TRBV28 and TRBJ1-2; no definite D call. The CDR3 has 18 amino acids. Deletions cut 1 base from V and 3 bases from J, with 21 bases between. In germline, CDR1 is MDHEN, CDR2 SYDVKM.

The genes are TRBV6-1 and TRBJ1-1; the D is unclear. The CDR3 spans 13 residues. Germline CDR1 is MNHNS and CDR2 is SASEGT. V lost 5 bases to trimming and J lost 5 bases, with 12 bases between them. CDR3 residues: CASSYGEGTEAFF. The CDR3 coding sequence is TGTGCCAGCAGTTATGGGGAAGGGACTGAAGCTTTCTTT.

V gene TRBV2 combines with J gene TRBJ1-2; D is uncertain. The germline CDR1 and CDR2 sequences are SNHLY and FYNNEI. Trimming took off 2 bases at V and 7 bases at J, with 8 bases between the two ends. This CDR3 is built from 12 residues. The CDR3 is CASSEQRAGYTF. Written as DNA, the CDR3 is TGTGCCAGCAGTGAACAAAGGGCTGGCTACACCTTC.

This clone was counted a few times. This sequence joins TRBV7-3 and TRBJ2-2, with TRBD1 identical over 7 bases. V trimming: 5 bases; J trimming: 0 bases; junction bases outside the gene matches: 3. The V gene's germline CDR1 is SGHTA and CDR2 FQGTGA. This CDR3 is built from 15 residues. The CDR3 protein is CASSPGTANTGELFF. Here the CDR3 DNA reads TGTGCCAGCAGCCCCGGGACAGCGAACACCGGGGAGCTGTTTTTT.

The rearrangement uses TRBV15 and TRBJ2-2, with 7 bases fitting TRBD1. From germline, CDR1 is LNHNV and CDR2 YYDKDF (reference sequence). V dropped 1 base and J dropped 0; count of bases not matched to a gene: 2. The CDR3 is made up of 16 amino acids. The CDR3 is CATSRGDSANTGELFF. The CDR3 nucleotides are TGTGCCACCAGCAGAGGGGACAGCGCGAACACCGGGGAGCTGTTTTTT.

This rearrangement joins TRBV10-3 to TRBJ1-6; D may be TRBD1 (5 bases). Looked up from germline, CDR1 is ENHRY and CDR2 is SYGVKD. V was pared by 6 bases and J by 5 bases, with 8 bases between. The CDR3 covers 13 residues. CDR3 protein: CAIRGGDNSPLHF. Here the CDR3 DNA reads TGTGCCATCAGGGGAGGGGATAATTCACCCCTCCACTTT.

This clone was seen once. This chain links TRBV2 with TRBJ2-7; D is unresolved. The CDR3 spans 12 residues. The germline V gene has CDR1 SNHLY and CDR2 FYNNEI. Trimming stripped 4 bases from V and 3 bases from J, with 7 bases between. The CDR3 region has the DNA TGTGCCAGCAGTGTTTCCGTCTACGAGCAGTACTTC. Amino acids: CASSVSVYEQYF.

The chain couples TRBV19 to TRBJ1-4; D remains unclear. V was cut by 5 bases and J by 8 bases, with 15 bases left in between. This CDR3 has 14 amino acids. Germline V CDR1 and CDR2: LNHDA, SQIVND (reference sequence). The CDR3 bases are TGTGCCAGTAGTTCGTGGAGGGATGAAGAAAAACTGTTTTTT. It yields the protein CASSSWRDEEKLFF.

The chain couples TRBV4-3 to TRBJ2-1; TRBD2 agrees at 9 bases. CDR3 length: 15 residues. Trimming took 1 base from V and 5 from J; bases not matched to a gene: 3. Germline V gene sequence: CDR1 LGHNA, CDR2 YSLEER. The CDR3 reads CASSQVAGANNEQFF. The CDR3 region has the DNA TGCGCCAGCAGCCAAGTAGCGGGAGCGAACAATGAGCAGTTCTTC.

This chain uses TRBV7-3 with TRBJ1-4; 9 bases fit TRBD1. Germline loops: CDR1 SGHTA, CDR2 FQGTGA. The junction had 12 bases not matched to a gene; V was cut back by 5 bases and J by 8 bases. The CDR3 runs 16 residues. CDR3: CASSPLSRTGEEKLFF. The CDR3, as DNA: TGTGCCAGCAGCCCCCTCTCCCGGACAGGGGAAGAAAAACTGTTTTTT.

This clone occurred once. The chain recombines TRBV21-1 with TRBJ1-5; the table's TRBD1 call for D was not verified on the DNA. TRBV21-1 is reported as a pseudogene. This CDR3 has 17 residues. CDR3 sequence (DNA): TGTGCCAGCAGCTCCAAGGGGCGGAAGAACCGCAATCAGCCCCAGCATTTT. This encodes CASSSKGRKNRNQPQHF.

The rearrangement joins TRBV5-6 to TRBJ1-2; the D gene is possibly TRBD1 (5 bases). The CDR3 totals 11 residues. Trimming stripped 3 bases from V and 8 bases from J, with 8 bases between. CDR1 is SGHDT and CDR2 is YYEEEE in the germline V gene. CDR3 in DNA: TGTGCCAGCAGCTGGGACCGGGGCTACACCTTC. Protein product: CASSWDRGYTF.

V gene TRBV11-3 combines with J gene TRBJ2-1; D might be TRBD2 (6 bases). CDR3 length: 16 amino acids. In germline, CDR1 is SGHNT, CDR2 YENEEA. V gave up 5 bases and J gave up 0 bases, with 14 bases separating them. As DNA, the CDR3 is TGTGCCAGCAGCCTTATTAGCGGCTCCTCCTACAATGAGCAGTTCTTC. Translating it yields CASSLISGSSYNEQFF.

The DNA of the CDR3 is TGTGCCAGCAGCATACGAGGGGACATTACTATCGCCTACGAGCAGTACTTC. Translating gives CASSIRGDITIAYEQYF. This chain uses TRBV21-1 with TRBJ2-7; TRBD1, as called in the table, went unchecked against the DNA. TRBV21-1 is deemed a pseudogene. The CDR3 runs 17 residues.

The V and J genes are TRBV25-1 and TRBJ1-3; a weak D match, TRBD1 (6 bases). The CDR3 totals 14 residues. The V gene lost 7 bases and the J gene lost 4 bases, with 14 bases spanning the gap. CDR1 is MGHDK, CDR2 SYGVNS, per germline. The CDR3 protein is CASNSGAPGNTIYF. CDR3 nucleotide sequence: TGTGCCAGCAATTCGGGGGCCCCCGGAAACACCATATATTTT.

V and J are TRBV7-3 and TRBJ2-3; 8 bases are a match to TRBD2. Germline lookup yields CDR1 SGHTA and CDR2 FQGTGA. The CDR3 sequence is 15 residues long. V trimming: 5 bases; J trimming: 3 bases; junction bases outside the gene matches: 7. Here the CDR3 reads CASSLWASGTDTQYF. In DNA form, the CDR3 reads TGTGCCAGCAGCCTTTGGGCTAGCGGGACAGATACGCAGTATTTT.

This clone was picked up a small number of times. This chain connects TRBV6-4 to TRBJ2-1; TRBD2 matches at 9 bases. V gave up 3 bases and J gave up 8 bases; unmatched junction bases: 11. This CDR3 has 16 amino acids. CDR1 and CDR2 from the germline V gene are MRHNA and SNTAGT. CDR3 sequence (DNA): TGTGCCAGCAGTGAAGGCGGGGGGGCTTCTTTTGATGAGCAGTTCTTC. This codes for CASSEGGGASFDEQFF.